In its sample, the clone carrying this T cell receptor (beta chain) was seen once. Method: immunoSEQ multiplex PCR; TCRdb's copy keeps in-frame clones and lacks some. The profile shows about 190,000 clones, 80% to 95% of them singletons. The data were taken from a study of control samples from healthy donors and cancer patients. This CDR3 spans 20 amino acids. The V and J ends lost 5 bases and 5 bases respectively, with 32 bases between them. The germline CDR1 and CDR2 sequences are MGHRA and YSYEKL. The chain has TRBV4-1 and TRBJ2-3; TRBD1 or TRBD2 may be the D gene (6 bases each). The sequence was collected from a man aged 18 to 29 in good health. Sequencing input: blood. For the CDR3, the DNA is TGCGCCAGCAGCTGTCCCTGGGGGGCGCTAGCTTCGCGGCAGGGAGATACGCAGTATTTT. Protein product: CASSCPWGALASRQGDTQYF.